One sample yielded the 15 T cell receptor beta chains listed below, sequenced in a study of tumor-infiltrating lymphocytes in primary liver carcinoma (TCRdb year 2017). Blood RNA was extracted from unsorted whole blood using TRIzol reagent, and germline DNA was obtained with the DNeasy Blood & Tissue kit. TCRdb shows the sequencer as Illumina HiSeq 2500. Using a constant-region primer and ProtoScript II reverse transcriptase, TCRbeta-specific cDNA was reverse-transcribed from 400 to 550 ng total RNA. TCRbeta libraries were built with three nested multiplex PCR rounds, a slightly modified ARM-PCR procedure. Each of the first two PCR rounds ran for approximately 10 cycles using multiplex TRBV1-TRBV30 forward primers together with a Cbeta reverse primer. TCRdb reran the public reads through fastp at Q25 and MiXCR, keeping productive beta chains. Every CDR3 protein is listed once, alongside the most common genes and DNA of its rows. In all, the sample holds hundreds of thousands of distinct CDR3 sequences, and 50% to 70% of those were seen once. The ten largest clones add up to roughly 9% of the sample.

The sample comprised peripheral blood. The receptors were gathered from a man between 40 and 49 years old with primary liver carcinoma and hepatitis B virus infection.

This chain uses TRBV6-4 with TRBJ2-3; 11 nucleotides line up with TRBD2. This CDR3 has 16 amino acids. CDR1 and CDR2 from the germline V gene are MRHNA and SNTAGT. V gave up 5 bases and J gave up 4 bases; unmatched junction bases: 8. The CDR3 region has the DNA TGTGCCAGCAGTCCTCTAGCGGGAGGCAGCCCAGATACGCAGTATTTT. This translates into CASSPLAGGSPDTQYF.

This clonotype was observed at least ten times. The chain recombines TRBV4-3 with TRBJ2-3; D gene uncertain. Trimming left V 0 bases short and J 4 bases short, with 5 bases between. Germline CDR1 and CDR2: LGHNA and YSLEER. The CDR3 length is 13 residues. CDR3 nucleotides: TGCGCCAGCAGCCAAGAAGGAGCAGATACGCAGTATTTT. As protein: CASSQEGADTQYF.

This rearrangement joins TRBV21-1 to TRBJ1-2; TRBD1 reflects the table's D call only, with no check against the DNA. TRBV21-1 is a known pseudogene. This CDR3 spans 20 amino acids. CDR3: CASGKKGRDRGRFSNYGYTF. The CDR3 DNA sequence: TGTGCCAGCGGCAAAAAGGGGAGAGACAGGGGGCGATTTTCTAACTATGGCTACACCTTC.

Turning to this clonotype: A much larger clone lies a single base off, so this may be a read error. V usage is TRBV29-1 and J usage is TRBJ1-1; 7 nucleotides align to TRBD1. Germline CDR1 SQVTM, CDR2 ANQGSEA. CDR3 length equals 14 residues. The DNA of the CDR3 is TGCAGCGTTGAAACCATGACAGGGATCACTGATGCTTTCTTT. It yields the protein CSVETMTGITDAFF.

The chain couples TRBV28 to TRBJ2-6; D remains unclear. Germline V gene data show CDR1 as MDHEN and CDR2 as SYDVKM. CDR3 size: 14 residues. The V end was cut by 3 bases, the J end by 0 bases, with 3 bases between. The CDR3: CASSFNSGANVLTF. CDR3 sequence (DNA): TGTGCCAGCAGTTTCAACTCTGGGGCCAACGTCCTGACTTTC.

The sample holds a few counts of this clonotype. With a much larger clone just one base away, this may be a read error. This rearrangement joins TRBV6-5 to TRBJ2-7; 8 nucleotides match TRBD2. The CDR3 totals 14 residues. Germline CDR1 and CDR2: MNHEY and SVGAGI. V shed 6 bases, J shed 6 bases, and the junction held 10 bases outside the gene matches. CDR3 sequence (DNA): TGTGCCAGCAGGGCGGGAGTAGCGGGACCCGAGCAGTACTTC. It yields the protein CASRAGVAGPEQYF.

With respect to this clonotype: The conserved final phenylalanine or tryptophan is absent from the CDR3, which likely points to a read error. The gene calls are TRBV28 and TRBJ2-3, with 9 positions matching TRBD2. The CDR3 is made up of 16 amino acids. V shed 5 bases, J shed 5 bases, and the junction held 11 bases outside the gene matches. In germline, CDR1 is MDHEN, CDR2 SYDVKM. The CDR3 region is CASSRGLATQEDTQYY. CDR3 DNA: TGTGCCAGCAGTCGAGGACTAGCGACTCAGGAAGATACGCAGTATTAT.

The chain has TRBV24-1 and TRBJ2-3, with 11 bases identical to TRBD2. Trimming cost V 5 bases and J 5 bases; bases outside gene matches: 8. Per the germline V gene, CDR1 is KGHDR and CDR2 is SFDVKD. The CDR3 runs 16 residues. The CDR3 loop reads CATSGGSGRVGDTQYF. The CDR3 DNA sequence: TGTGCCACCAGTGGAGGTAGCGGGAGGGTCGGAGATACGCAGTATTTT.

The chain is built from TRBV28 and TRBJ2-7; 9 bases align to TRBD1. Germline CDR1 and CDR2: MDHEN and SYDVKM. The CDR3 totals 16 residues. The V segment lost 4 bases and the J segment 3 bases; nucleotides outside the gene matches: 10. This CDR3 reads CASSSPGQGGGYEQYF. Written as DNA, the CDR3 is TGTGCCAGCAGTTCTCCGGGACAGGGAGGGGGCTACGAGCAGTACTTC.

Concerning this clonotype itself: Here the CDR3 omits its conserved ending phenylalanine or tryptophan, so a read error is the likely source. The J gene is TRBJ1-1, the V gene TRBV7-9; 8 positions agree with TRBD1. V dropped 4 bases and J dropped 3; count of bases not matched to a gene: 7. The CDR3 is made up of 15 amino acids. Germline V gene data show CDR1 as SEHNR and CDR2 as FQNEAQ (reference sequence). DNA for the CDR3: TGTGCCAGCAGCTGGAACAGGGGGAGTGACACTGAAGCTTTCTTA. This encodes CASSWNRGSDTEAFL.

This chain uses TRBV6-5 with TRBJ2-5; TRBD2 matches at 8 bases. Trimming cost V 2 bases and J 5 bases; bases outside gene matches: 16. CDR1 MNHEY and CDR2 SVGAGI come from the germline V gene. The CDR3 is 18 residues long. CDR3 region: CASSYGGLAGPGWETQYF. In nucleotides, the CDR3 is TGTGCCAGCAGTTACGGGGGGCTAGCGGGTCCTGGTTGGGAGACCCAGTACTTC.

For this clonotype: The missing conserved phenylalanine or tryptophan at the end of this CDR3 makes a read error likely. The rearrangement joins TRBV6-2 or TRBV6-3 to TRBJ2-1, with D uncertain. V shed 3 bases and J shed 7 bases, with 4 bases lying between them. This CDR3 spans 11 amino acids. Germline V gene sequence: CDR1 MNHEY, CDR2 SVGEGT. The DNA of the CDR3 is TGTGCCAGCAGTTATGAGAATGAGCAGTTCCTC. It is translated as CASSYENEQFL.

This sequence joins TRBV7-9 and TRBJ2-7; D may correspond to TRBD1 or TRBD2 (5 bases each). The V gene's germline CDR1 is SEHNR and CDR2 FQNEAQ (reference sequence). Trimming pared 4 bases from V and 3 bases from J, leaving 16 bases between. This CDR3 contains 15 residues. The CDR3 region is CASSSPRDGYYEQYF. In DNA, the CDR3 is TGTGCCAGCAGCTCCCCTCGGGACGGCTACTACGAGCAGTACTTC.

Remarks on this clonotype: One junction end disagrees with the germline gene, perhaps due to a read error. The gene calls are TRBV24-1 and TRBJ2-2; the D gene could be TRBD1 or TRBD2 (5 bases each). CDR3 size: 15 residues. Germline V gene data show CDR1 as KGHDR and CDR2 as SFDVKD. For the CDR3, the DNA is TGTGCCACCAGTGATGCGCAGGGAAGCACCGGGGAGCTCTTTTTT. Translation: CATSDAQGSTGELFF.

Comment on this clonotype: A single base separates this from a much larger clone, so it may be a read error. The chain recombines TRBV12-3 or TRBV12-4 with TRBJ2-2; 9 bases are shared with TRBD2. This CDR3 is 16 amino acids long. CDR3 in DNA: TGTGCCAGCAGTTCTCACAGCGGGAGGAACACCGGGAAGCTGTTTTTT. Translation: CASSSHSGRNTGKLFF.